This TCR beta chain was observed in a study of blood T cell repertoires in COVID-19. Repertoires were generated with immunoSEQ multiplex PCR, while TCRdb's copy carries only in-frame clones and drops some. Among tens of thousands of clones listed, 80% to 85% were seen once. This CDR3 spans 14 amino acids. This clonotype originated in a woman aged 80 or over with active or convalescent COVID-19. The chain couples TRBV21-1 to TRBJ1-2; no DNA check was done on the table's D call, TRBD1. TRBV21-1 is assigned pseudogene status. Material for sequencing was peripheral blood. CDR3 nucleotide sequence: TGTGCCAGCAGCGACCGGGACAGGGACTATGGCTACACCTTC. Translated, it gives CASSDRDRDYGYTF.